This T cell receptor (beta chain) was sequenced in a study of blood T cell repertoires in COVID-19. Study-wide context: Sites across the United States, Italy and Spain contributed samples from acute and convalescent COVID-19. Sources were T cells, B-cell-depleted T cells, or PBMCs; the material itself was cDNA or gDNA.

This clone was seen once. Enrolled during active infection, Seattle patients were then followed longitudinally. Authors' data handling: Estimation of nucleated cell counts relied on the amplification of reference gene primers. Assay used: immunoSEQ multiplex PCR; TCRdb lists only in-frame clones, some missing. The V and J calls and clone size come from that table; D and trimming were worked out from the DNA. In the table there are roughly 410,000 clones, approximately 87% of which are singletons. Specimen: peripheral blood. This receptor was taken from a woman aged 60-70 years with COVID-19, enrolled during active disease.

CDR3 in DNA: TGTGCCAGCAGCCGCAAGCGGGGGCTCACAGATACGCAGTATTTT. Its protein is CASSRKRGLTDTQYF. V gene TRBV5-4 combines with J gene TRBJ2-3, with TRBD2 identical over 8 bases. Germline lookup yields CDR1 SGHNT and CDR2 YYREEE (reference sequence). Trimming cost V 4 bases and J 2 bases; bases outside gene matches: 6. The CDR3 runs to 15 residues.